This is a list of T cell receptor beta chains from one sample in a study of cytomegalovirus exposure and HLA in healthy donors. Profiled with immunoSEQ multiplex PCR; TCRdb holds only in-frame clones, not every one. The sample contains approximately 97,000 clones, 75% to 90% of which appear only once. The sequencing input was PBMCs. Receptor source: a man aged 35 to 55 in good health and CMV-seronegative. CDR3s include the opening cysteine and the closing phenylalanine or tryptophan. Each record gives: D gene, V gene, clone size, J gene, CDR3 protein, CDR3 DNA. A D gene is named only where the DNA matches it firmly. Clone size is stated in some rows and not others, as once, few, many or a class when expanded.

D: NA
V: TRBV6-5
size: NA
J: TRBJ2-1
CDR3: CASSYSRSYNEQFF
DNA: TGTGCCAGCAGTTACTCGAGGAGCTACAATGAGCAGTTCTTC

D: TRBD1
V: TRBV7-2
size: few
J: TRBJ2-1
CDR3: CASSLRQGGNEQFF
DNA: TGTGCCAGCAGCTTGAGACAGGGCGGAAATGAGCAGTTCTTC

D: NA
V: TRBV19
size: NA
J: TRBJ1-1
CDR3: CASSNYRDTEAFF
DNA: TGTGCCAGTAGCAACTACAGGGACACTGAAGCTTTCTTT

D: NA
V: TRBV5-1
size: NA
J: TRBJ1-4
CDR3: CASSLHYGNEKLFF
DNA: TGCGCCAGCAGTTTACATTACGGGAATGAAAAACTGTTTTTT

D: NA
V: TRBV5-4
size: NA
J: TRBJ2-6
CDR3: CASSPGYEGGSGANVLTF
DNA: TGTGCCAGCAGCCCGGGTTATGAAGGGGGCTCTGGGGCCAACGTCCTGACTTTC

D: NA
V: TRBV6-5
size: NA
J: TRBJ1-2
CDR3: CASSYSREGGYTF
DNA: TGTGCCAGCAGTTACTCCAGGGAGGGTGGCTACACCTTC

D: NA
V: TRBV5-4
size: NA
J: TRBJ1-3
CDR3: CASSLIKGPHSGNTIYF
DNA: TGTGCCAGCAGCTTGATTAAGGGGCCTCACTCTGGAAACACCATATATTTT

D: TRBD1
V: TRBV9
size: NA
J: TRBJ1-6
CDR3: CASSSTGGYNSPLHF
DNA: TGTGCCAGCAGCTCAACAGGGGGTTATAATTCACCCCTCCACTTT

D: NA
V: TRBV21-1
size: NA
J: TRBJ1-2
CDR3: CASSSGEGYTF
DNA: TGTGCCAGCAGCAGTGGAGAGGGCTACACCTTC

D: TRBD1
V: TRBV6-7
size: NA
J: TRBJ1-2
CDR3: CASSPHRGFNYGYTF
DNA: TGTGCCAGCAGTCCACACAGGGGGTTTAACTATGGCTACACCTTC

D: TRBD2
V: TRBV11-2
size: NA
J: TRBJ2-5
CDR3: CASSVRPGLAAAYQETQYF
DNA: TGTGCCAGCAGCGTCAGACCGGGACTAGCGGCGGCTTACCAAGAGACCCAGTACTTC

D: NA
V: TRBV11-2
size: NA
J: TRBJ1-3
CDR3: CASSFWTAEFSGNTIYF
DNA: TGTGCCAGCAGCTTTTGGACAGCCGAATTCTCTGGAAACACCATATATTTT

D: TRBD1
V: TRBV6-1
size: few
J: TRBJ1-3
CDR3: CASSALTQGARGNTIYF
DNA: TGTGCCAGCAGTGCCCTGACACAGGGGGCGCGAGGAAACACCATATATTTT

D: TRBD2
V: TRBV11-3
size: NA
J: TRBJ2-1
CDR3: CASSRAGRDEQFF
DNA: TGTGCCAGCAGCCGAGCGGGGCGCGATGAGCAGTTCTTC

D: TRBD2
V: TRBV7-2
size: few
J: TRBJ2-5
CDR3: CASRPGTSKETQYF
DNA: TGTGCCAGCAGACCAGGGACTAGTAAGGAGACCCAGTACTTC

D: NA
V: TRBV27
size: NA
J: TRBJ1-2
CDR3: CASSLLLGSGYGYTF
DNA: TGTGCCAGCAGTTTACTTTTGGGGAGTGGCTATGGCTACACCTTC

D: TRBD1
V: TRBV5-1
size: once
J: TRBJ2-7
CDR3: CASSVTDRSGEQYF
DNA: TGCGCCAGCAGCGTAACGGACAGGTCCGGCGAGCAGTACTTC

D: TRBD1
V: TRBV7-6
size: few
J: TRBJ1-4
CDR3: CASSLSGTGYEKLFF
DNA: TGTGCCAGCAGCTTATCCGGGACAGGGTACGAAAAACTGTTTTTT

D: NA
V: TRBV29-1
size: NA
J: TRBJ1-1
CDR3: CSGGGSMNTEAFF
DNA: TGCAGCGGCGGGGGGTCCATGAACACTGAAGCTTTCTTT

D: TRBD1
V: TRBV5-1
size: once
J: TRBJ1-1
CDR3: CASRNTAGQNEAFF
DNA: TGCGCCAGCAGAAACACGGCGGGACAGAATGAAGCTTTCTTT

D: NA
V: TRBV11-2
size: NA
J: TRBJ2-3
CDR3: CASSPLTRPDTQYF
DNA: TGTGCCAGCAGCCCCCTGACTAGACCAGATACGCAGTATTTT

D: NA
V: TRBV29-1
size: once
J: TRBJ2-7
CDR3: CSVVRNYEQYF
DNA: TGCAGCGTTGTGAGGAACTACGAGCAGTACTTC

D: NA
V: TRBV19
size: NA
J: TRBJ2-5
CDR3: CASSSLEPRETQYF
DNA: TGTGCCAGTAGTAGCTTGGAGCCCAGAGAGACCCAGTACTTC

D: TRBD2
V: TRBV7-2
size: NA
J: TRBJ2-1
CDR3: CASSLTSGGAAYNEQFF
DNA: TGTGCCAGCAGCTTAACTAGCGGGGGGGCCGCCTACAATGAGCAGTTCTTC

D: TRBD1
V: TRBV10-3
size: NA
J: TRBJ1-2
CDR3: CAISEDRGDYGYTF
DNA: TGTGCCATCAGCGAGGACAGGGGCGACTATGGCTACACCTTC

D: TRBD1
V: TRBV5-4
size: NA
J: TRBJ2-7
CDR3: CASSLDRGHEQYF
DNA: TGTGCCAGCAGCTTGGACAGGGGGCACGAGCAGTACTTC

D: TRBD1
V: TRBV29-1
size: NA
J: TRBJ1-2
CDR3: CSAQDRDNYGYTF
DNA: TGCAGCGCCCAGGACAGGGATAACTATGGCTACACCTTC

D: TRBD1
V: TRBV9
size: NA
J: TRBJ2-1
CDR3: CASSVVQGDEQFF
DNA: TGTGCCAGCAGCGTCGTCCAGGGGGATGAGCAGTTCTTC

D: TRBD1
V: TRBV29-1
size: once
J: TRBJ2-7
CDR3: CSVGGTGAYEQYF
DNA: TGCAGCGTTGGTGGGACAGGGGCTTACGAGCAGTACTTC

D: TRBD2
V: TRBV7-7
size: NA
J: TRBJ2-5
CDR3: CASSTELAGDVETQYF
DNA: TGTGCTAGCAGTACCGAACTAGCGGGGGATGTAGAGACCCAGTACTTC

D: NA
V: TRBV9
size: NA
J: TRBJ1-2
CDR3: CASSVAYRDGYTF
DNA: TGTGCCAGCAGCGTAGCTTATCGGGATGGCTACACCTTC

D: NA
V: TRBV6-5
size: NA
J: TRBJ1-3
CDR3: CASSLTGFRNTIYF
DNA: TGTGCCAGCAGTCTAACAGGGTTTAGAAACACCATATATTTT

D: TRBD1
V: TRBV5-6
size: NA
J: TRBJ2-4
CDR3: CASSLLGTGNRDIQYF
DNA: TGTGCCAGCAGCTTGCTCGGGACAGGGAATAGGGACATTCAGTACTTC

D: NA
V: TRBV19
size: NA
J: TRBJ1-3
CDR3: CASSREGYSGNTIYF
DNA: TGTGCCAGTAGTCGGGAGGGATACTCTGGAAACACCATATATTTT

D: NA
V: TRBV6-1
size: once
J: TRBJ1-1
CDR3: CASSDWGRRTEAFF
DNA: TGTGCCAGCAGTGATTGGGGTAGGAGGACTGAAGCTTTCTTT

D: NA
V: TRBV5-1
size: NA
J: TRBJ2-7
CDR3: CASSLAQGPYEQYF
DNA: TGCGCCAGCAGCTTGGCACAGGGCCCTTACGAGCAGTACTTC

D: NA
V: TRBV7-9
size: NA
J: TRBJ1-3
CDR3: CASSLEAGVVLSGNTIYF
DNA: TGTGCCAGCAGCTTAGAGGCGGGGGTGGTGCTCTCTGGAAACACCATATATTTT

D: NA
V: TRBV30
size: NA
J: TRBJ1-2
CDR3: CAWRPRVPNYGYTF
DNA: TGTGCCTGGAGACCCAGGGTTCCTAACTATGGCTACACCTTC

D: TRBD1
V: TRBV18
size: NA
J: TRBJ1-1
CDR3: CASSPLPPVLPPDRATTEAFF
DNA: TGTGCCAGCTCACCCCTACCTCCCGTCCTACCTCCAGACAGGGCCACCACTGAAGCTTTCTTT

D: TRBD1
V: TRBV5-1
size: NA
J: TRBJ2-7
CDR3: CASSLESTGYEQYF
DNA: TGCGCCAGCAGCTTGGAATCGACAGGGTACGAGCAGTACTTC

D: NA
V: TRBV5-4
size: NA
J: TRBJ1-1
CDR3: CASSLAPGLNTEAFF
DNA: TGTGCCAGCAGCTTGGCCCCAGGGTTGAACACTGAAGCTTTCTTT

D: TRBD1
V: TRBV5-1
size: NA
J: TRBJ1-4
CDR3: CASSLATGPEKLFF
DNA: TGCGCCAGCAGCTTGGCGACAGGGCCTGAAAAACTGTTTTTT

D: NA
V: TRBV19
size: NA
J: TRBJ1-5
CDR3: CALAAVMTSSNQPQHF
DNA: TGTGCCCTAGCAGCTGTTATGACTAGCTCTAATCAGCCCCAGCATTTT

D: NA
V: TRBV7-9
size: NA
J: TRBJ1-4
CDR3: CASSLLRGGANEKLFF
DNA: TGTGCCAGCAGCTTATTAAGGGGTGGTGCTAATGAAAAACTGTTTTTT

D: NA
V: TRBV19
size: NA
J: TRBJ1-1
CDR3: CASSSDRYEAFF
DNA: TGTGCCAGTAGTTCCGACAGGTATGAAGCTTTCTTT

D: NA
V: TRBV18
size: NA
J: TRBJ1-4
CDR3: CASSPQNEKLFF
DNA: TGTGCCAGCTCACCTCAAAATGAAAAACTGTTTTTT

D: TRBD1
V: TRBV29-1
size: NA
J: TRBJ2-2
CDR3: CSARDSWGELFF
DNA: TGCAGCGCTAGGGACAGCTGGGGGGAGCTGTTTTTT

D: TRBD1
V: TRBV27
size: NA
J: TRBJ1-4
CDR3: CASSLGTGEKLFF
DNA: TGTGCCAGCAGTTTAGGGACAGGGGAAAAACTGTTTTTT

D: NA
V: TRBV6-5
size: few
J: TRBJ1-5
CDR3: CASSYGGRVDQPQHF
DNA: TGTGCCAGCAGTTACGGGGGCAGGGTGGATCAGCCCCAGCATTTT

D: TRBD1
V: TRBV27
size: NA
J: TRBJ1-1
CDR3: CASSPQGAGLKKLNTEAFF
DNA: TGTGCCAGCAGTCCACAGGGGGCTGGACTAAAGAAATTGAACACTGAAGCTTTCTTT